The rows below give T cell receptor beta chains drawn from one sample of a study of neurological immune-mediated disorders. TCRdb reprocessed the 5' RACE reads with MiXCR, giving one entry per CDR3 protein. The repertoire holds under 50,000 distinct CDR3 sequences, with about 26% as singletons. Sequenced material: PBMCs. These receptors came from a woman between 65 and 79 years old in good health. CDR3s include the opening cysteine and the closing phenylalanine or tryptophan. The D gene is left open where the match is weak. Size values are once, few and many counts, or a class for expanded clones, and some rows have none.

J gene	D gene	clone size	V gene	CDR3 protein	CDR3 DNA
TRBJ1-1	-	-	TRBV5-1	CTNSLGTEAFF	TGCACCAACAGCCTGGGGACTGAAGCTTTCTTT
TRBJ1-4	-	-	TRBV20-1	CSAREGFEKLFF	TGCAGTGCTAGAGAGGGATTCGAAAAACTGTTTTTT
TRBJ1-1	TRBD1	many	TRBV5-1	CASSLVTGQTEAFF	TGCGCCAGCAGCTTGGTGACAGGGCAGACTGAAGCTTTCTTT
TRBJ2-6	TRBD1	-	TRBV29-1	CSVDSTGGGSGANVLTF	TGCAGCGTTGACTCGACAGGGGGTGGCTCTGGGGCCAACGTCCTGACTTTC
TRBJ2-1	TRBD2	once	TRBV7-2	CASIPGGLRYNEQFF	TGTGCCAGCATCCCGGGGGGTCTAAGATACAATGAGCAGTTCTTC
TRBJ2-7	TRBD2	many	TRBV7-8	CASSGGRGGTYEQYF	TGTGCCAGCAGCGGAGGCCGGGGGGGGACCTACGAGCAGTACTTC
TRBJ2-3	TRBD1	-	TRBV24-1	CATSDKPGTGGTDTQYF	TGTGCCACCAGTGATAAGCCCGGGACAGGGGGCACAGATACGCAGTATTTT
TRBJ2-2	-	many	TRBV20-1	CSARVLAGTGELFF	TGCAGTGCTAGAGTCCTAGCAGGCACCGGGGAGCTGTTTTTT
TRBJ1-2	-	many	TRBV5-1	CASSLGHTLYGYTF	TGCGCCAGCAGCTTGGGACACACCCTCTATGGCTACACCTTC
TRBJ2-5	-	-	TRBV7-2	CASSLACLRAQETQYF	TGTGCCAGCAGCTTAGCGTGCTTGAGGGCCCAAGAGACCCAGTACTTC
TRBJ2-1	-	many	TRBV5-1	CASSLNDPRRYHEQFF	TGCGCCAGCAGCTTAAACGACCCACGAAGGTACCATGAGCAGTTCTTC
TRBJ2-3	TRBD2	many	TRBV10-3	CAIRPGLAEADTQYF	TGTGCCATCAGGCCCGGACTAGCAGAGGCAGATACGCAGTATTTT
TRBJ2-5	-	many	TRBV10-3	CAISETGDGDGTQYF	TGTGCCATCAGTGAGACGGGGGACGGGGATGGGACCCAGTACTTC
TRBJ2-7	TRBD2	few	TRBV5-1	CASSLNAGGTGSSYEQYF	TGCGCCAGCAGCTTAAATGCGGGAGGAACGGGGTCCTCCTACGAGCAGTACTTC
TRBJ2-5	-	few	TRBV7-2	CASTQHPGRETQYF	TGTGCCAGCACTCAACACCCGGGACGAGAGACCCAGTACTTC
TRBJ1-2	-	many	TRBV5-1	CASSLGPLQGLRGYTF	TGCGCCAGCAGCTTGGGTCCACTCCAGGGCTTACGAGGCTACACCTTC
TRBJ2-5	TRBD1	once	TRBV11-2	CASSLGAGGSQETQYF	TGTGCCAGCAGCTTAGGTGCAGGGGGCTCACAAGAGACCCAGTACTTC
TRBJ2-1	TRBD2	many	TRBV5-1	CASSSFPTSGRGNEQFF	TGCGCCAGCAGCTCATTCCCGACTAGCGGGAGGGGAAATGAGCAGTTCTTC
TRBJ2-5	-	-	TRBV20-1	CSAPVEGQETQYF	TGCAGTGCCCCGGTGGAGGGCCAAGAGACCCAGTACTTC
TRBJ2-3	TRBD2	-	TRBV5-1	CASSRGRTSGGAGEDTQYF	TGCGCCAGCAGCCGAGGAAGGACTAGCGGGGGGGCAGGGGAAGATACGCAGTATTTT
TRBJ2-1	TRBD1	many	TRBV7-2	CASSITGGPYNEQFF	TGTGCCAGCAGCATTACAGGGGGACCCTACAATGAGCAGTTCTTC